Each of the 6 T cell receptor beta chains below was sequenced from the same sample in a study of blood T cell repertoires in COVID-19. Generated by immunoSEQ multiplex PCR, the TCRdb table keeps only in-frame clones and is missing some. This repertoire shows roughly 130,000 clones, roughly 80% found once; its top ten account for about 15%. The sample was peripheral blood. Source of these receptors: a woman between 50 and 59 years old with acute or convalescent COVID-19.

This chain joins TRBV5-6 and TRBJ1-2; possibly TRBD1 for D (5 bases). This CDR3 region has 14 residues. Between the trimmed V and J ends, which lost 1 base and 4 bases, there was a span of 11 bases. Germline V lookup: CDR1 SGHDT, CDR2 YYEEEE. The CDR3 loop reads CASSLLRGIYGYTF. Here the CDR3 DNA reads TGTGCCAGCAGCTTGTTGCGGGGGATCTATGGCTACACCTTC.

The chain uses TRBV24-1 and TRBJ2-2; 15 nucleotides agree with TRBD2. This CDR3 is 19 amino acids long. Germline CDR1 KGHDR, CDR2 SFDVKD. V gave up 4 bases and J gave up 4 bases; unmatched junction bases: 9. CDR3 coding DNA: TGTGCCACCAGTGACCGGACTAGCGGGGGGGATCCGAGCACCGGGGAGCTGTTTTTT. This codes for CATSDRTSGGDPSTGELFF.

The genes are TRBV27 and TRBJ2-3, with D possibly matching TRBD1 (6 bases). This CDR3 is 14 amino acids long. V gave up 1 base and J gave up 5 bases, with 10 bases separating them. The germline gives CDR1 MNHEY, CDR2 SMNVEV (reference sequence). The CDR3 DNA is TGTGCCAGCAGTTTATACAGGGCCGGAGATACGCAGTATTTT. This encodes CASSLYRAGDTQYF.

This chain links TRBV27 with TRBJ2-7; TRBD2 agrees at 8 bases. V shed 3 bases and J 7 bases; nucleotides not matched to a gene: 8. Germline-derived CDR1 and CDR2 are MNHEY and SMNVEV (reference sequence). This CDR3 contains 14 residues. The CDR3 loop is CASSLSGGPREQYF. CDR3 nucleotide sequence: TGTGCCAGCAGTTTGTCGGGGGGGCCGAGGGAGCAGTACTTC.

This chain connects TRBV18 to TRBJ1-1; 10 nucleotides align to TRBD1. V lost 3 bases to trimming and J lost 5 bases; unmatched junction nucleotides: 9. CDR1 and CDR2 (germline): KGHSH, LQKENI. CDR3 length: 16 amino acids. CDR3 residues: CASSPAGTGVLTEAFF. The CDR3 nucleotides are TGTGCCAGCTCACCGGCCGGGACAGGGGTTTTGACTGAAGCTTTCTTT.

CDR3 residues: CASTKLAGGGIDTQYF. The CDR3 coding sequence is TGTGCCAGCACCAAACTAGCGGGGGGCGGAATAGATACGCAGTATTTT. The chain joins TRBV14 to TRBJ2-3, with 12 bases fitting TRBD2. The CDR3 totals 16 residues. V shed 7 bases, J shed 5 bases, and the junction held 10 bases outside the gene matches. From germline, CDR1 is SGHDN and CDR2 FVKESK.